This T cell receptor beta chain was sequenced during a study of cytomegalovirus exposure and HLA in healthy donors. Regarding the study as a whole: Apart from CMV serostatus, no immune exposure information was available. Cytomegalovirus-associated TCR beta chains were listed, numbering around 150.

Notes on this clone: Its antigen is currently unknown.

CDR3 length equals 15 residues. Trimming cost V 5 bases and J 0 bases, with 11 bases left between them. Germline CDR1 SGHVS, CDR2 FQNEAQ. The PCR was carried out with 60 Vbeta primers and 13 Jbeta primers. The data were produced by immunoSEQ multiplex PCR, yet TCRdb's version contains in-frame clones alone and is incomplete. The table has 150,000 to 160,000 clones, 60% to 80% seen once. The TCR originated in a man aged 30-40 years in good health and CMV-seropositive. The rearrangement uses TRBV7-8 and TRBJ2-1; perhaps TRBD1 as D (6 bases). What was sequenced was PBMCs. This chain's CDR3 is CASSLLDSSYNEQFF. The CDR3 DNA reads as TGTGCCAGCAGCCTCCTGGACAGCTCCTACAATGAGCAGTTCTTC.